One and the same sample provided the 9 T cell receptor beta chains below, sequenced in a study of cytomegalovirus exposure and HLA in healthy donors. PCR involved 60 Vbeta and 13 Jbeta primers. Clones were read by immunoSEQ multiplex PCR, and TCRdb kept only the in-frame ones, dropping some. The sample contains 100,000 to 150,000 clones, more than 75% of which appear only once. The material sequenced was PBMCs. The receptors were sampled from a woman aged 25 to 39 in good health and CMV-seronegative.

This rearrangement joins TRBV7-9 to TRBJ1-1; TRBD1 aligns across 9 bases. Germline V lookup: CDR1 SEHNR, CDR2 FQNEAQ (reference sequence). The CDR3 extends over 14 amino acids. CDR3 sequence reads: CSGDRTGAGTEAFF. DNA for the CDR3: TGTTCCGGAGACCGGACAGGGGCGGGGACTGAAGCTTTCTTT.

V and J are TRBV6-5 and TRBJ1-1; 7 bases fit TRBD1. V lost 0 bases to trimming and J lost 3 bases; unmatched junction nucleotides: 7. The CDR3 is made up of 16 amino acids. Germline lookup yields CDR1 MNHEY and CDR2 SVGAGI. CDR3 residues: CASSYSGTDIDTEAFF. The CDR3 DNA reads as TGTGCCAGCAGTTACTCGGGGACAGATATCGACACTGAAGCTTTCTTT.

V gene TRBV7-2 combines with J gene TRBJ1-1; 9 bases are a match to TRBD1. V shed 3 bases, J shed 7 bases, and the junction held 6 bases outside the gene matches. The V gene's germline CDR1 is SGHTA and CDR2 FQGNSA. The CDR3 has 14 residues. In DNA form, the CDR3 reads TGTGCCAGCAGCTTCCCGGACAGGGGCGGTGAAGCTTTCTTT. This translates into CASSFPDRGGEAFF.

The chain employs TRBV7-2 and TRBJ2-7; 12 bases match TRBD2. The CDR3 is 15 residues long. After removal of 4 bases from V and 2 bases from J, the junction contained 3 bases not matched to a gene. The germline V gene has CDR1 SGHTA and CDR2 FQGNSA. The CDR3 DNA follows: TGTGCCAGCAGCTCGCGGACTAGCGGGGCCTACGAGCAGTACTTC. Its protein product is CASSSRTSGAYEQYF.

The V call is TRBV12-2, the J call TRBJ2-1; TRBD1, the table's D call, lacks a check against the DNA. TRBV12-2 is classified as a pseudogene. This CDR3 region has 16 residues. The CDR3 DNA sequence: TGTGCAAGTCGCTTTCCCCTTAGGGGTTCCAACAATGAGCAGTTCTTC. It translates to CASRFPLRGSNNEQFF.

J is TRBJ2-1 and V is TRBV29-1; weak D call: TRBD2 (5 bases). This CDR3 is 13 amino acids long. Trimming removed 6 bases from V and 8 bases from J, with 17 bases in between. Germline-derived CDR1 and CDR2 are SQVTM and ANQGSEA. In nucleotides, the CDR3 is TGCAGCGTCGTGGCCTTAAGGGAGCATGAGCAGTTCTTC. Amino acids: CSVVALREHEQFF.

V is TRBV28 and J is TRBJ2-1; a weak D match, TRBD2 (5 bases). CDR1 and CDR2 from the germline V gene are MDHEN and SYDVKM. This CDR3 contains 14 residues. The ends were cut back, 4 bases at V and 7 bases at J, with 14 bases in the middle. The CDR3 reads CASSSGWTSNEQFF. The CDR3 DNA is TGTGCCAGCAGTTCGGGCTGGACTTCGAATGAGCAGTTCTTC.

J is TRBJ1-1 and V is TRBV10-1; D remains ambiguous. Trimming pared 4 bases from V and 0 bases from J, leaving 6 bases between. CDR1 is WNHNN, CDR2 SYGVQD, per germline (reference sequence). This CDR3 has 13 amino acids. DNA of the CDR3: TGCGCCAGCAGTGGCCACATGAACACTGAAGCTTTCTTT. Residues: CASSGHMNTEAFF.

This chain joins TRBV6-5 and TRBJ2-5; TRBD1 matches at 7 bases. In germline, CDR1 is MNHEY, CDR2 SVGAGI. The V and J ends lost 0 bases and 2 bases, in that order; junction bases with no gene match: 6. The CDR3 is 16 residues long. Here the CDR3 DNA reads TGTGCCAGCAGTTACTCGGGACAGCTACCGCAAGAGACCCAGTACTTC. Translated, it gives CASSYSGQLPQETQYF.